Below, 21 T cell receptor beta chains from the same sample are listed, as sequenced in a study of CD4+ T cells in melanoma (dated by TCRdb to between 2021 and 2022). The library came from the immunoSEQ multiplex PCR assay. In TCRdb, the immuneACCESS table is reduced to in-frame sequences with V and J assigned. These tables do not hold every clone; where another copy was compared, an unresolved V gene accounts for under half, and the others remain unexplained. Recorded for this sample are about 4,800 clones; around two thirds of them occurred a single time. Of the sample, 26% falls within the top ten clones. The sequencing sample was made of cells from a culture (not recorded whether cultured in vitro). The receptors originated from a human donor with melanoma.

This clone was seen only once. V usage is TRBV6-2 or TRBV6-3 and J usage is TRBJ1-1; D is uncertain. V was cut by 0 bases and J by 5 bases, with 10 bases left in between. Germline V CDR1 and CDR2: MNHEY, SVGEGT. The CDR3 loop spans 14 amino acids. The CDR3 nucleotides are TGTGCCAGCAGTTACTCGGGAAGGAGGACTGAAGCTTTCTTT. This sequence encodes CASSYSGRRTEAFF.

As DNA, the CDR3 is TGTGCCAGCAGTTTGACAGGGGGCTGGACTGAAGCTTTCTTT. Translating gives CASSLTGGWTEAFF. The chain combines TRBV27 with TRBJ1-1; 10 nucleotides line up with TRBD1. V was pared by 3 bases and J by 5 bases, with 3 bases of the junction left unmatched. From germline, CDR1 is MNHEY and CDR2 SMNVEV (reference sequence). There are 14 residues in the CDR3.

This chain joins TRBV30 and TRBJ2-7; 7 bases map to TRBD2. Per the germline V gene, CDR1 is GTSNPN and CDR2 is SVGIG (reference sequence). This CDR3 is 13 amino acids long. Losses at the gene ends were 4 bases for V and 1 base for J; bases not matched to a gene: 4. DNA for the CDR3: TGTGCCTGGACCGGGGAGGGGTCCTACGAGCAGTACTTC. It is translated as CAWTGEGSYEQYF. Supplemented by reference TRBV30 and TRBJ2-7, the full variable domain reads SQTIHQWPATLVQPVGSPLSLECTVEGTSNPNLYWYRQAAGRGLQLLFYSVGIGQISSEVPQNLSASRPQDRQFILSSKKLLLSDSGFYLCAWTGEGSYEQYFGPGTRLTVT.

V is TRBV7-9 and J is TRBJ2-1; unclear D gene. CDR3 length equals 15 residues. CDR1 and CDR2 (germline): SEHNR, FQNEAQ (reference sequence). Trimming shortened V by 5 bases and J by 0 bases, and 11 bases separated the two germline ends. The CDR3 reads CASSPGSGSYNEQFF. CDR3 bases: TGTGCCAGCAGCCCTGGATCGGGCTCCTACAATGAGCAGTTCTTC.

This clone showed up just once. The chain links TRBV19 to TRBJ1-2; no firm D call. The V and J ends lost 5 bases and 2 bases respectively, with 18 bases between them. CDR3 length: 16 residues. The germline V gene encodes CDR1 LNHDA and CDR2 SQIVND (reference sequence). The CDR3 protein is CASSFGYAIENYGYTF. CDR3 bases: TGTGCCAGTAGTTTCGGCTACGCTATTGAAAACTATGGCTACACCTTC.

This clone is labeled medium-sized. The CDR3 nucleotides are TGCGCCAGCAGTGAATCGGAGGGTTTCGGAGAGCAGTTCTTC. Amino acid sequence: CASSESEGFGEQFF. The gene calls are TRBV10-1 and TRBJ2-1, with D maybe TRBD2 (6 bases). Trimming left V 3 bases short and J 10 bases short, with 16 bases between. Per germline, CDR1 WNHNN and CDR2 SYGVQD (reference sequence). The CDR3 is made up of 14 amino acids.

This clone was counted a single time. The CDR3 loop is CAISVLGNTIYF. The CDR3 DNA follows: TGTGCCATCAGTGTTCTCGGAAACACCATATATTTT. The V call is TRBV10-3, the J call TRBJ1-3; D not resolved. Between the trimmed V and J ends, which lost 4 bases and 4 bases, there was a span of 5 bases. The CDR3 is 12 amino acids. CDR1 and CDR2 (germline): ENHRY, SYGVKD.

V is TRBV7-2 and J is TRBJ1-5; tentative D call: TRBD1 (6 bases). Trimming removed 5 bases at V and 7 bases at J, with 12 bases between. This CDR3 comprises 13 residues. Germline CDR1 is SGHTA and CDR2 is FQGNSA. DNA of the CDR3: TGTGCCAGCAGCCTAGAAGGACAGCAGCCCCAGCATTTT. Its protein product is CASSLEGQQPQHF. Full variable domain (missing parts from reference TRBV7-2 and TRBJ1-5): GAGVSQSPSNKVTEKGKDVELRCDPISGHTALYWYRQSLGQGLEFLIYFQGNSAPDKSGLPSDRFSAERTGGSVSTLTIQRTQQEDSAVYLCASSLEGQQPQHFGDGTRLSIL.

V and J are TRBV19 and TRBJ2-5; TRBD2 matches 10 bases. The CDR3 totals 15 residues. Trimming took 5 bases from V and 5 from J; bases not matched to a gene: 8. CDR1 is LNHDA, CDR2 SQIVND, per germline (reference sequence). Here the CDR3 DNA reads TGTGCCAGTAGTCCCACAGCGGGGGGGCTGGAGACCCAGTACTTC. Translating gives CASSPTAGGLETQYF. The variable domain in full, completed from reference TRBV19 and TRBJ2-5, reads DGGITQSPKYLFRKEGQNVTLSCEQNLNHDAMYWYRQDPGQGLRLIYYSQIVNDFQKGDIAEGYSVSREKKESFPLTVTSAQKNPTAFYLCASSPTAGGLETQYFGPGTRLLVL.

The chain links TRBV5-1 to TRBJ1-6; D call uncertain. The germline V gene encodes CDR1 SGHRS and CDR2 YFSETQ. V was pared by 0 bases and J by 7 bases, with 8 bases between. This CDR3 is 14 amino acids long. CDR3 nucleotide sequence: TGCGCCAGCAGCTTGGCCAACGGGAATTCACCCCTCCACTTT. This sequence encodes CASSLANGNSPLHF.

This clone was recorded a few times. J is TRBJ1-1 and V is TRBV5-5; a weak D match, TRBD1 (6 bases). The germline gives CDR1 SGHKS, CDR2 YYEKEE (reference sequence). The CDR3 sequence is 14 residues long. V lost 1 base and J lost 6, with 13 bases in between. This chain's CDR3 is CASSLNQGRPEAFF. The CDR3 DNA is TGTGCCAGCAGCTTGAATCAGGGGCGCCCTGAAGCTTTCTTT.

This chain uses TRBV7-2 with TRBJ2-1; D gene unclear. CDR1 is SGHTA, CDR2 FQGNSA, per germline. CDR3 length: 12 residues. Deletions cut 5 bases from V and 8 bases from J, with 10 bases between. Here the CDR3 reads CASSPRADEQFF. The DNA of the CDR3 is TGTGCCAGCAGCCCCCGGGCTGATGAGCAGTTCTTC.

V gene TRBV19 combines with J gene TRBJ1-5; D remains ambiguous. Trimming shortened V by 8 bases and J by 4 bases, and 18 bases separated the two germline ends. Per germline, CDR1 LNHDA and CDR2 SQIVND (reference sequence). CDR3 length equals 15 residues. CDR3 DNA sequence: TGTGCCAGTTGGAGCGTTAAGGACTGGAATCAGCCCCAGCATTTT. Translating gives CASWSVKDWNQPQHF.

V usage is TRBV18 and J usage is TRBJ1-4; D might be TRBD1 (5 bases). Germline CDR1 KGHSH, CDR2 LQKENI. Between the trimmed V and J ends, which lost 2 bases and 4 bases, there was a span of 8 bases. This CDR3 spans 14 amino acids. CDR3 nucleotides: TGTGCCAGCTCACCATTCAGGGATAATGAAAAACTGTTTTTT. Translated, it gives CASSPFRDNEKLFF.

This clone was detected a few times. The V gene is TRBV7-8, the J gene TRBJ2-7, with D tentatively TRBD1 (5 bases). Per germline, CDR1 SGHVS and CDR2 FQNEAQ. The CDR3 sequence is 13 residues long. The germline V and J ends were trimmed by 2 bases and 3 bases, with 8 bases remaining between them. The CDR3 DNA is TGTGCCAGCAGCTTACAGGGATTCTACGAGCAGTACTTC. Translation gives CASSLQGFYEQYF.

The chain links TRBV7-9 to TRBJ1-5, with TRBD1 identical over 8 bases. CDR3 size: 15 residues. With V trimmed by 5 bases and J by 5 bases, 8 bases remained unmatched. Germline loops: CDR1 SEHNR, CDR2 FQNEAQ (reference sequence). The CDR3 nucleotides read TGTGCCAGCAGCAACACCTACAGGGGGGATCAGCCCCAGCATTTT. This gives the protein CASSNTYRGDQPQHF.

The chain joins TRBV3-1 (or the pseudogene TRBV3-2) to TRBJ1-2; D gene uncertain. This CDR3 has 12 amino acids. Trimming removed 8 bases from V and 8 bases from J, with 15 bases in between. CDR1 is LGHDT and CDR2 is YNNKEL in the germline V gene (reference sequence). CDR3 nucleotide sequence: TGTGCCAGCGAGGACCGACTTGGGGGCTACACCTTC. This sequence encodes CASEDRLGGYTF.

This clone has more than one count but fewer than ten. The chain joins TRBV24-1 to TRBJ1-1; possible D gene TRBD1, 5 bases. CDR3 length: 15 residues. Germline V lookup: CDR1 KGHDR, CDR2 SFDVKD. Between the trimmed V and J ends, which lost 2 bases and 3 bases, there was a span of 12 bases. CDR3 in amino acids: CATSDSKGGDTEAFF. CDR3 DNA sequence: TGTGCCACCAGTGATTCTAAAGGAGGGGACACTGAAGCTTTCTTT.

The chain links TRBV7-2 to TRBJ2-5, with D possibly being TRBD1 (5 bases). CDR3 length: 14 residues. Germline CDR1 reads SGHTA; CDR2 reads FQGNSA. V was pared by 1 base and J by 3 bases, with 9 bases between. CDR3 DNA sequence: TGTGCCAGCAGCTTAGGTCCACAGGAAGAGACCCAGTACTTC. Residues: CASSLGPQEETQYF.

In its sample, this clone was seen a few times. The chain uses TRBV14 and TRBJ1-2; TRBD1 aligns across 10 bases. J gave up 4 bases and V 4 bases, and 0 bases lay outside the gene matches. The CDR3 has 13 amino acids. Germline V gene data show CDR1 as SGHDN and CDR2 as FVKESK. CDR3 sequence: CASSRQGAYGYTF. The CDR3, as DNA: TGTGCCAGCAGCCGACAGGGGGCCTATGGCTACACCTTC.

The V gene is TRBV19, the J gene TRBJ2-7; TRBD1 or TRBD2 may be the D gene (5 bases each). Between the trimmed V and J ends, which lost 3 bases and 7 bases, there was a span of 22 bases. The CDR3 is 16 amino acids. Germline values: CDR1 LNHDA, CDR2 SQIVND (reference sequence). The CDR3 here is CASSIWGTDEIKEQYF. CDR3 bases: TGTGCCAGTAGTATTTGGGGGACCGACGAGATTAAGGAGCAGTACTTC.